The next 9 T cell receptor beta chains were all read from a single sample in a study of blood T cell repertoires in COVID-19. TCRdb's copy holds only in-frame clones and misses some; the assay was immunoSEQ multiplex PCR. In the table there are 250,000 or so clones, about 87% of which are singletons. The sequenced sample was PBMCs or T cells enriched from blood (not recorded which). Receptors originate from a young woman who had been exposed to COVID-19.

V is TRBV19 and J is TRBJ1-2, with 7 positions matching TRBD1. Germline loops: CDR1 LNHDA, CDR2 SQIVND (reference sequence). CDR3 size: 14 residues. J gave up 5 bases and V 3 bases, and 6 bases lay outside the gene matches. CDR3 nucleotide sequence: TGTGCCAGTAGTATGTCGGGGACAGTTTATGGCTACACCTTC. This translates into CASSMSGTVYGYTF.

The V and J genes are TRBV30 and TRBJ2-7; TRBD2 is a possible D gene (7 bases). The germline V gene encodes CDR1 GTSNPN and CDR2 SVGIG (reference sequence). The length of the CDR3 is 13 residues. Between the trimmed V and J ends, which lost 2 bases and 7 bases, there was a span of 15 bases. This CDR3 reads CAWSTRGGWEQYF. CDR3 coding DNA: TGTGCCTGGAGTACTAGGGGGGGTTGGGAGCAGTACTTC. The variable domain in full, with the rest retrieved from reference TRBV30 and TRBJ2-7, is SQTIHQWPATLVQPVGSPLSLECTVEGTSNPNLYWYRQAAGRGLQLLFYSVGIGQISSEVPQNLSASRPQDRQFILSSKKLLLSDSGFYLCAWSTRGGWEQYFGPGTRLTVT.

The chain has TRBV20-1 and TRBJ1-1; D is possibly TRBD1 (6 bases). This CDR3 comprises 11 residues. Germline assignment: CDR1 DFQATT and CDR2 SNEGSKA (reference sequence). V lost 5 bases and J lost 6, with 10 bases in between. The CDR3: CSALQGAEAFF. The CDR3 DNA follows: TGCAGTGCTTTACAGGGAGCTGAAGCTTTCTTT.

The chain joins TRBV11-3 to TRBJ2-3, with 7 bases fitting TRBD1. V lost 5 bases and J lost 4; bases outside the gene matches: 3. This CDR3 has 13 amino acids. The germline CDR1 and CDR2 sequences are SGHNT and YENEEA. In DNA form, the CDR3 reads TGTGCCAGCAGCACCGGACAGGCAGATACGCAGTATTTT. It codes for CASSTGQADTQYF.

V and J are TRBV6-1 and TRBJ2-1; 11 bases align to TRBD2. J gave up 4 bases and V 3 bases, and 8 bases lay outside the gene matches. CDR3 length: 17 residues. CDR1 MNHNS and CDR2 SASEGT come from the germline V gene. The CDR3 nucleotides read TGTGCCAGCAGTGATGCTTTGGGGACTAGCGGTTACAATGAGCAGTTCTTC. Translated: CASSDALGTSGYNEQFF.

The V call is TRBV28, the J call TRBJ2-7, with D possibly TRBD1 on 5 matching bases. In germline, CDR1 is MDHEN, CDR2 SYDVKM. V lost 6 bases and J 1 base, leaving 13 bases between the germline ends. CDR3 length: 14 residues. The DNA for the CDR3 is TGTGCCAGCAGGGCGCAGGGTCTGTCCTACGAGCAGTACTTC. Translating it yields CASRAQGLSYEQYF.

The genes are TRBV11-2 and TRBJ2-5; D might be TRBD2 (6 bases). Looked up from germline, CDR1 is SGHAT and CDR2 is FQNNGV. This CDR3 region has 14 residues. V was cut by 2 bases and J by 2 bases, with 9 bases left in between. DNA for the CDR3: TGTGCCAGCAGCTTAATTCGGGGGCAAGAGACCCAGTACTTC. Protein sequence: CASSLIRGQETQYF.

The chain uses TRBV6-5 and TRBJ2-3; 9 bases line up with TRBD2. V shed 4 bases and J 7 bases; nucleotides not matched to a gene: 6. Germline V CDR1 and CDR2: MNHEY, SVGAGI. The CDR3 loop spans 14 amino acids. The CDR3 region has the DNA TGTGCCAGCAGTTCCGGACTAGCGACCTATACGCAGTATTTT. Its protein product is CASSSGLATYTQYF.

This chain links TRBV18 with TRBJ2-7; D possibly corresponds to TRBD1 (6 bases). The CDR3 length is 16 residues. Germline CDR1 is KGHSH and CDR2 is LQKENI. Trimming removed 3 bases from V and 7 bases from J, with 22 bases in between. CDR3 sequence: CASSPGRGSGDGEQYF. The CDR3 coding sequence is TGTGCCAGCTCACCGGGTCGAGGTTCAGGGGACGGGGAGCAGTACTTC.